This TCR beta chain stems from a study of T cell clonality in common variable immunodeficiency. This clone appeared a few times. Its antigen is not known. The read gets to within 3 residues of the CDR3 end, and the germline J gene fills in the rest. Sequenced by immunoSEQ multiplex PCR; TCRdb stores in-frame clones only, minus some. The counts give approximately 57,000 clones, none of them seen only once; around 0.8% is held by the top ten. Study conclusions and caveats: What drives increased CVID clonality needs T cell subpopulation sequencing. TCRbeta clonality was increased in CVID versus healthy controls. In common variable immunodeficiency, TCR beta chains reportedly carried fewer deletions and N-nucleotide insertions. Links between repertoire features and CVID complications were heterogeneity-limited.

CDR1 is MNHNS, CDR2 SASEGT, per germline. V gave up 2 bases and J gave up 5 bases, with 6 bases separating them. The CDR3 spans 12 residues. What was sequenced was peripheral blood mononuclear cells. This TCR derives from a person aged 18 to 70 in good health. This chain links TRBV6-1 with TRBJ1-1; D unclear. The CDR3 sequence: CASSERVTEAFF. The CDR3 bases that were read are TGTGCCAGCAGTGAACGGGTTACTGAA.